Shown below are 20 T cell receptor beta chains from a single sample sequenced in a study of T cell responses to AZD1222 COVID-19 vaccine. Profiled with immunoSEQ multiplex PCR; TCRdb holds only in-frame clones, not every one. The sample lists around 47,000 clones; around 80% were seen once. Source: peripheral blood, taken 28 days after the second dose of the MenACWY control vaccine. The receptor source for this set is an adult who received the MenACWY meningococcal vaccine as a control.

The chain couples TRBV7-9 to TRBJ2-5, with D unresolved. From germline, CDR1 is SEHNR and CDR2 FQNEAQ (reference sequence). Trimming took off 1 base at V and 7 bases at J, with 7 bases between the two ends. The CDR3 covers 12 residues. Here the CDR3 reads CASSLEGRTQYF. The CDR3, as DNA: TGTGCCAGCAGCTTAGAGGGCCGGACCCAGTACTTC.

This sequence joins TRBV7-8 and TRBJ2-1; D is perhaps TRBD2 (6 bases). The CDR3 is 14 residues long. V lost 8 bases, J lost 2 bases, and 13 bases lay in between. Per the germline V gene, CDR1 is SGHVS and CDR2 is FQNEAQ. In DNA form, the CDR3 reads TGTGCCAGCCGTACGGGGGTTACCTACAATGAGCAGTTCTTC. Encoded protein: CASRTGVTYNEQFF.

This rearrangement joins TRBV6-5 to TRBJ1-4; D is ambiguous. The germline gives CDR1 MNHEY, CDR2 SVGAGI. The CDR3 length is 15 residues. Trimming cost V 4 bases and J 8 bases, with 17 bases left between them. The CDR3 here is CASSSGPGKGEKLFF. CDR3 DNA: TGTGCCAGCAGTTCCGGTCCGGGGAAGGGCGAAAAACTGTTTTTT.

The V call is TRBV18, the J call TRBJ2-1; D ambiguous. Germline assignment: CDR1 KGHSH and CDR2 LQKENI. Deletions cut 6 bases from V and 8 bases from J, with 8 bases between. The CDR3 has 11 amino acids. This chain's CDR3 is CASSIYDEQFF. DNA of the CDR3: TGTGCCAGCTCCATTTACGATGAGCAGTTCTTC.

This chain joins TRBV3-1 (or the pseudogene TRBV3-2) and TRBJ1-2; D not certain. V was trimmed by 0 bases and J by 8 bases, leaving 19 bases between them. Germline V gene lookup returns CDR1 LGHDT and CDR2 YNNKEL (reference sequence). This CDR3 contains 16 residues. As DNA, the CDR3 is TGTGCCAGCAGCCAAGATCCCCCCGGAGCAGGAGGCGGCTACACCTTC. As protein: CASSQDPPGAGGGYTF.

This clone was seen only a few times. The chain links TRBV30 to TRBJ1-6; D not resolved. CDR1 GTSNPN and CDR2 SVGIG come from the germline V gene (reference sequence). The CDR3 is made up of 14 amino acids. The ends were cut back, 2 bases at V and 4 bases at J, with 9 bases in the middle. The CDR3 DNA sequence: TGTGCCTGGAGTCGGGAGGCTTATAATTCACCCCTCCACTTT. Translated, it gives CAWSREAYNSPLHF.

The gene calls are TRBV7-6 and TRBJ2-7, with 10 positions matching TRBD1. V was pared by 5 bases and J by 6 bases, with 10 bases of the junction left unmatched. This CDR3 has 15 residues. The germline V gene encodes CDR1 SGHVS and CDR2 FNYEAQ. Here the CDR3 reads CASSRFPGTGVEQYF. The CDR3 coding sequence is TGTGCCAGCAGCCGATTCCCTGGGACAGGGGTCGAGCAGTACTTC.

This clone occurred a few times. The genes are TRBV5-1 and TRBJ2-5; TRBD2 matches 9 bases. The length of the CDR3 is 15 residues. V lost 5 bases, J lost 2 bases, and 7 bases stayed unmatched. Germline CDR1 reads SGHRS; CDR2 reads YFSETQ. The CDR3 sequence is CASRSRAGGQETQYF. The CDR3 DNA is TGCGCCAGCAGAAGCCGAGCGGGGGGTCAAGAGACCCAGTACTTC. Using reference TRBV5-1 and TRBJ2-5 for the parts outside the CDR3, the full variable domain is KAGVTQTPRYLIKTRGQQVTLSCSPISGHRSVSWYQQTPGQGLQFLFEYFSETQRNKGNFPGRFSGRQFSNSRSEMNVSTLELGDSALYLCASRSRAGGQETQYFGPGTRLLVL.

The chain recombines TRBV5-1 with TRBJ1-6; D might be TRBD1 (5 bases). Germline V gene lookup returns CDR1 SGHRS and CDR2 YFSETQ. The CDR3 is made up of 15 amino acids. The V end lost 4 bases, the J end lost 6 bases, and 14 bases lay between the germline ends. The CDR3 protein is CASSPVAGINSPLHF. In DNA form, the CDR3 reads TGCGCCAGCAGCCCCGTCGCAGGGATTAATTCACCCCTCCACTTT.

The chain carries TRBV5-1 and TRBJ1-5; unclear D gene. The germline gives CDR1 SGHRS, CDR2 YFSETQ. V lost 0 bases and J 6 bases, leaving 7 bases between the germline ends. The CDR3 totals 13 residues. The CDR3 loop reads CASSLGSGQPQHF. CDR3 nucleotides: TGCGCCAGCAGCTTGGGGTCCGGTCAGCCCCAGCATTTT. Full variable domain (remainder filled in from reference TRBV5-1 and TRBJ1-5): KAGVTQTPRYLIKTRGQQVTLSCSPISGHRSVSWYQQTPGQGLQFLFEYFSETQRNKGNFPGRFSGRQFSNSRSEMNVSTLELGDSALYLCASSLGSGQPQHFGDGTRLSIL.

This clone appeared a few times. The chain couples TRBV18 to TRBJ1-2; possible D gene TRBD1, 5 bases. CDR1 KGHSH and CDR2 LQKENI come from the germline V gene. The CDR3 runs 16 residues. V shed 3 bases and J shed 0 bases, with 14 bases lying between them. The CDR3 sequence is CASSPGRFPANYGYTF. CDR3 DNA: TGTGCCAGCTCACCGGGACGCTTCCCAGCTAACTATGGCTACACCTTC. The whole variable domain, filled in from reference TRBV18 and TRBJ1-2, reads NAGVMQNPRHLVRRRGQEARLRCSPMKGHSHVYWYRQLPEEGLKFMVYLQKENIIDESGMPKERFSAEFPKEGPSILRIQQVVRGDSAAYFCASSPGRFPANYGYTFGSGTRLTVV.

This sequence joins TRBV30 and TRBJ1-1; the D gene is possibly TRBD1 (5 bases). The CDR3 is made up of 12 amino acids. Between the trimmed V and J ends, which lost 5 bases and 8 bases, there was a span of 15 bases. CDR1 GTSNPN and CDR2 SVGIG come from the germline V gene (reference sequence). The CDR3 region is CAWGYGNREAFF. The CDR3 DNA sequence: TGTGCCTGGGGTTATGGGAACAGGGAAGCTTTCTTT. The whole variable domain, filled in from reference TRBV30 and TRBJ1-1, reads SQTIHQWPATLVQPVGSPLSLECTVEGTSNPNLYWYRQAAGRGLQLLFYSVGIGQISSEVPQNLSASRPQDRQFILSSKKLLLSDSGFYLCAWGYGNREAFFGQGTRLTVV.

This clone appeared a few times. The V gene is TRBV18, the J gene TRBJ2-2, with a tentative D call TRBD1 (6 bases). Trimming left V 3 bases short and J 0 bases short, with 11 bases between. Germline V gene data show CDR1 as KGHSH and CDR2 as LQKENI. The CDR3 spans 16 residues. The CDR3 here is CASSPIGQPNTGELFF. The CDR3, as DNA: TGTGCCAGCTCACCCATCGGACAGCCGAACACCGGGGAGCTGTTTTTT.

The V call is TRBV21-1, the J call TRBJ1-3; no DNA check was done on the table's D call, TRBD1. TRBV21-1 is recorded as a pseudogene. The CDR3 runs to 18 residues. CDR3: CASSKGRLDSPSGNTIYF. CDR3 nucleotide sequence: TGTGCCAGCAGCAAAGGTCGTTTAGACAGCCCATCTGGAAACACCATATATTTT.

This clone was detected once. The chain is built from TRBV2 and TRBJ2-2; the D gene is possibly TRBD2 (6 bases). Trimming took 9 bases from V and 7 from J, leaving 18 bases between them. This CDR3 is 14 amino acids long. CDR1 is SNHLY, CDR2 FYNNEI, per germline. CDR3 in DNA: TGTGCCAGATCCAGATGGGGGGATGACGGGGAGCTGTTTTTT. It translates to CARSRWGDDGELFF. The full variable domain, with the rest looked up from reference TRBV2 and TRBJ2-2, is EPEVTQTPSHQVTQMGQEVILRCVPISNHLYFYWYRQILGQKVEFLVSFYNNEISEKSEIFDDQFSVERPDGSNFTLKIRSTKLEDSAMYFCARSRWGDDGELFFGEGSRLTVL.

This clone showed up just a few times. This chain links TRBV6-1 with TRBJ2-2; weak D call: TRBD1 (5 bases). Germline CDR1 and CDR2: MNHNS and SASEGT. This CDR3 has 15 residues. V was shortened by 1 base and J by 2 bases, with 8 bases between the two germline ends. The CDR3 DNA sequence: TGTGCCAGCAGTGAAGAGACAGATAACACCGGGGAGCTGTTTTTT. It codes for CASSEETDNTGELFF.

The chain is built from TRBV9 and TRBJ2-2; tentative D call: TRBD1 (6 bases). Germline CDR1 is SGDLS and CDR2 is YYNGEE. The germline V and J ends were trimmed by 0 bases and 6 bases, with 15 bases remaining between them. The CDR3 loop spans 16 amino acids. In nucleotides, the CDR3 is TGTGCCAGCAGCGTAGTTACCGGACAGTTCGCCGGGGAGCTGTTTTTT. Translation: CASSVVTGQFAGELFF.

By sample fraction, this clone is medium-sized. The chain joins TRBV3-1 (or the pseudogene TRBV3-2) to TRBJ1-6; D ambiguous. This CDR3 contains 13 residues. With 4 bases removed from V and 13 bases from J, the gap between germline ends came to 14 bases. Germline lookup yields CDR1 LGHDT and CDR2 YNNKEL (reference sequence). The CDR3 protein is CASSPGSASPLHF. Here the CDR3 DNA reads TGTGCCAGCAGCCCCGGATCGGCTAGCCCCCTCCACTTT.

The chain uses TRBV27 and TRBJ2-5; 8 positions match TRBD1. The CDR3 runs 16 residues. The germline V gene encodes CDR1 MNHEY and CDR2 SMNVEV (reference sequence). Germline trimming cut 2 bases from V and 5 bases from J; bases unmatched to any gene: 10. The CDR3 spells CASSLRATGGPETQYF. In DNA form, the CDR3 reads TGTGCCAGCAGTTTACGGGCTACAGGGGGTCCTGAGACCCAGTACTTC.

This rearrangement joins TRBV27 to TRBJ1-6; possible D gene TRBD1, 6 bases. V lost 5 bases, J lost 5 bases, and 13 bases lay in between. This CDR3 contains 15 residues. The V gene's germline CDR1 is MNHEY and CDR2 SMNVEV (reference sequence). CDR3: CASSPEGTHNSPLHF. The CDR3 DNA sequence: TGTGCCAGCAGTCCGGAGGGGACACATAATTCACCCCTCCACTTT.